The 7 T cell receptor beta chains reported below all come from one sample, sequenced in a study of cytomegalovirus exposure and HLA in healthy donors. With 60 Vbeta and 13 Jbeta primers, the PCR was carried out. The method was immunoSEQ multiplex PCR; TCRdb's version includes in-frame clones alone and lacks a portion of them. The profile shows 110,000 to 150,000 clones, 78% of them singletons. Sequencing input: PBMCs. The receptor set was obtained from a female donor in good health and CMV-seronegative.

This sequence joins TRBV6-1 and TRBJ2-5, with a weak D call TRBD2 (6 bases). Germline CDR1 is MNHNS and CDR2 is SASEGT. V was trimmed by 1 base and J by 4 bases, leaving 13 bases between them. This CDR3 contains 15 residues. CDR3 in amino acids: CASSEVTGSGETQYF. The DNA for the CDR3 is TGTGCCAGCAGTGAAGTAACCGGGAGCGGAGAGACCCAGTACTTC.

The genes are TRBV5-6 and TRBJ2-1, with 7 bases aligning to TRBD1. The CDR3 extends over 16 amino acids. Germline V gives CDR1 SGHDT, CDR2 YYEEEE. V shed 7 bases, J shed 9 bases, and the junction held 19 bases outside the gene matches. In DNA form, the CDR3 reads TGTGCCAGCTCCCGACAGGGTTCTGAGGTCTTAGGTGAGCAGTTCTTC. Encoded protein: CASSRQGSEVLGEQFF.

The CDR3 nucleotides read TGTGCCAGCAGCTTAGGTAAATATACTAGCGGGAACAATGAGCAGTTCTTC. It is translated as CASSLGKYTSGNNEQFF. The chain couples TRBV7-9 to TRBJ2-1, with 10 bases that match TRBD2. V dropped 1 base and J dropped 5; count of bases not matched to a gene: 8. This CDR3 spans 17 amino acids. Germline CDR1 SEHNR, CDR2 FQNEAQ (reference sequence).

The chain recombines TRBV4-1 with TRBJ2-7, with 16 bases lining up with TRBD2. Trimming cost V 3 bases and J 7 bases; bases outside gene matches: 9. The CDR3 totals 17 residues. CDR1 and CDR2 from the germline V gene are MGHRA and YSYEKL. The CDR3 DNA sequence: TGCGCCAGCAGCCACCCGGGACTAGCGGGAGGGCCGGGAGAGCAGTACTTC. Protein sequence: CASSHPGLAGGPGEQYF.

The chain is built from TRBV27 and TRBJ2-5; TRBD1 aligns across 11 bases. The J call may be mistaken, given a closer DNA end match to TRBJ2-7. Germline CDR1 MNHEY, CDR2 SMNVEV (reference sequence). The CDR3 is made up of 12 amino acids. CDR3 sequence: CASGTGGYEQYF. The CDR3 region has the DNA TGTGCCTCCGGGACAGGGGGTTACGAGCAGTACTTC.

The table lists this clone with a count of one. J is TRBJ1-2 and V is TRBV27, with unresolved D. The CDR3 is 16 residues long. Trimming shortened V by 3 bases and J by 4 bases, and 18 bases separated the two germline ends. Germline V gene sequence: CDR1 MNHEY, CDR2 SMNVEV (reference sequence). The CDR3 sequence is CASSFRREGPSYGYTF. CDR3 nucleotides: TGTGCCAGCAGTTTTCGGAGGGAGGGCCCTTCCTATGGCTACACCTTC.

DNA of the CDR3: TGTGCCAGCAGCGGGCAGGGTTCGGGCAATCAGCCCCAGCATTTT. Translated: CASSGQGSGNQPQHF. V and J are TRBV9 and TRBJ1-5, with a possible D match to TRBD1 (5 bases). Germline V gives CDR1 SGDLS, CDR2 YYNGEE. This CDR3 comprises 15 residues. Trimming stripped 3 bases from V and 2 bases from J, with 12 bases between.